The present TCR beta chain was sequenced within a study of blood T cell repertoires in COVID-19 (dated by TCRdb to 2020 to 2022). Background on the whole study: Samples covering the acute and convalescent phases of COVID-19 were provided by collaborators in the United States, Italy and Spain. A de-identified subject ID, COVID-19 status, age in years and sex were almost always included in the sample metadata. Where available, HLA class I and class II types were obtained from metadata supplied by the sample provider rather than from assay-based typing. The repertoires were released in a freely available public database meant as a resource for research on the immune response to SARS-CoV-2. Subjects who had been exposed to COVID-19, were actively infected with it, or had recovered from it provided the deeply sampled blood TCRbeta repertoires that made up the dataset. Samples came from the ongoing ImmuneRACE study (first 160 participants) plus 1,254 subjects from 6 global collaborators. The prospective study material was composed of cDNA or gDNA derived from T cells, B-cell-depleted T cells, or PBMCs. Overall study outcomes, separate from this receptor: How much clinical and demographic metadata was included differed by source and by participant, and the metadata was provided uncurated.

Collaborating institutions collected whole blood in K2EDTA tubes following their own protocols. For TCRbeta analysis, collaborators shipped samples in one of three forms: frozen whole blood, isolated PBMCs, or DNA extracted from either of those sample types. Germline trimming amounts to 5 bases on V and 2 bases on J, with 2 as the count of junction bases outside the gene matches. The CDR3 starts with the cysteine, ends with the phenylalanine, and has 13 residues. Kept here is only the CDR3 DNA, which spans 39 bases and is read in frame from base 1. Taken from the germline V gene, the CDR1 and CDR2 loops are SGHRS and YFSETQ. TCRbeta CDR3 regions were amplified from genomic DNA using the immunoSEQ Assay, a bias-controlled multiplex PCR. In the paper's pipeline: Nucleated cell counts per sample were estimated from amplification of reference gene primers within the assay. To quantify the absolute abundance of each unique TCRbeta CDR3 rearrangement, sequence reads were collapsed and filtered. For each sample, productive Simpson clonality was calculated as the square root of Simpson's diversity index across productive rearrangements. Not all clones reach the TCRdb copy of this immuneACCESS table, which keeps in-frame sequences only. Checked studies attribute under half of the gap to unresolved V genes and leave the rest unexplained. The V and J calls and clone size are taken from that table; D and trimming were inferred from the DNA. The sample yields more than 100,000 clones; 70% to 90% were counted once. Of the sample, around 3.5% is held by the ten largest clones.

Comments on this clone: Its specific antigen is unknown. No per-base quality is available; no much larger clone lies one base away.

The sequence is built from TRBV5-1 and TRBJ2-7; 9 bases in the junction line up with TRBD1. The sequence derives from a human donor in a cohort sampled during active COVID-19. Material for sequencing was peripheral blood. The CDR3 has the sequence CASRQGAAYEQYF. The sequenced DNA: TGCGCCAGCAGACAGGGGGCAGCCTACGAGCAGTACTTC.